A single sample gave rise to the 14 T cell receptor beta chains below, sequenced in a study of Ad26.COV2.S vaccination and SARS-CoV-2 variants. This sample's treatment: some 20 received Ad26.COV2.S at low or high dose, single or two shots; roughly 5 received placebo; per-sample allocation not given. All samples were drawn on day 63, counting from the first vaccine or placebo injection. Using immunoSEQ multiplex PCR, the repertoire was profiled, and TCRdb retains in-frame clones only, with some absent. This repertoire shows about 680,000 clones, about 89% found once; its top ten account for about 1.5%. The starting material was peripheral blood, obtained in a trial of Ad26.COV2.S vaccine versus placebo. The receptor source for this set is a person aged 18-60 years who received the Ad26.COV2.S COVID-19 vaccine or a placebo.

This clone was recorded once. This chain connects TRBV5-1 to TRBJ1-1; TRBD1 matches at 7 bases. Germline loops: CDR1 SGHRS, CDR2 YFSETQ. There are 14 residues in the CDR3. Trimming removed 3 bases from V and 2 bases from J; junction bases left unmatched: 4. CDR3 bases: TGCGCCAGCAGCTCCGGACAGGCTAACACTGAAGCTTTCTTT. This gives the protein CASSSGQANTEAFF.

The rearrangement links TRBV2 to TRBJ2-6; no definite D call. Trimming left V 5 bases short and J 2 bases short, with 13 bases between. The CDR3 is 16 residues long. The germline V gene has CDR1 SNHLY and CDR2 FYNNEI. CDR3 residues: CASSLATAAGANVLTF. CDR3 DNA: TGTGCCAGCAGTTTGGCCACGGCAGCTGGGGCCAACGTCCTGACTTTC.

V is TRBV10-2 and J is TRBJ1-2; 8 nucleotides line up with TRBD1. CDR3 length equals 15 residues. The trim removed 8 bases at V and 5 bases at J, leaving 13 bases unmatched. Per the germline V gene, CDR1 is WSHSY and CDR2 is SAAADI. CDR3 sequence: CASSPGDRLAYGYTF. In nucleotides, the CDR3 is TGCGCCAGCTCCCCAGGGGACAGGCTTGCTTATGGCTACACCTTC.

This clone was seen just once. V is TRBV12-3 or TRBV12-4 and J is TRBJ2-1; D might be TRBD2 (6 bases). Trimming shortened V by 4 bases and J by 6 bases, and 7 bases separated the two germline ends. The CDR3 runs 12 residues. The CDR3 DNA follows: TGTGCCAGCAGTTGGGACTCCAATGAGCAGTTCTTC. Residues: CASSWDSNEQFF.

The chain links TRBV7-9 to TRBJ2-1; the D gene is possibly TRBD2 (6 bases). Trimming pared 5 bases from V and 5 bases from J, leaving 16 bases between. The germline V gene has CDR1 SEHNR and CDR2 FQNEAQ (reference sequence). This CDR3 has 15 residues. CDR3 DNA sequence: TGTGCCAGCAGCCCCCGGGGGTATCCCGACAATGAGCAGTTCTTC. This gives the protein CASSPRGYPDNEQFF.

Only one count was recorded for this clone. The chain has TRBV9 and TRBJ2-1; D unresolved. V lost 3 bases and J lost 4, with 14 bases in between. The CDR3 loop spans 15 amino acids. Germline values: CDR1 SGDLS, CDR2 YYNGEE. CDR3 sequence reads: CASSADGSLYNEQFF. The CDR3 DNA is TGTGCCAGCAGCGCAGACGGGTCCCTATACAATGAGCAGTTCTTC.

The rearrangement joins TRBV6-1 to TRBJ1-5; D uncertain. Between the trimmed V and J ends, which lost 1 base and 5 bases, there was a span of 9 bases. This CDR3 region has 14 residues. Germline CDR1 is MNHNS and CDR2 is SASEGT. CDR3 region: CASSEGSWDQPQHF. The CDR3 DNA reads TGTGCCAGCAGTGAAGGCTCGTGGGATCAGCCCCAGCATTTT.

The chain recombines TRBV6-5 with TRBJ2-1; perhaps TRBD2 as D (6 bases). CDR1 and CDR2 (germline): MNHEY, SVGAGI. Trimming pared 6 bases from V and 2 bases from J, leaving 14 bases between. This CDR3 has 15 residues. The CDR3 nucleotides are TGTGCCAGCAGGGGTCTTGGCGGGACCTACAATGAGCAGTTCTTC. This codes for CASRGLGGTYNEQFF.

V is TRBV7-9 and J is TRBJ1-1; D perhaps matches TRBD1 (6 bases). The V gene lost 5 bases and the J gene lost 5 bases, with 12 bases spanning the gap. This CDR3 contains 13 residues. Germline CDR1 SEHNR, CDR2 FQNEAQ (reference sequence). The CDR3 spells CASSARGWTEAFF. DNA of the CDR3: TGTGCCAGCAGCGCCAGGGGATGGACTGAAGCTTTCTTT.

The chain has TRBV9 and TRBJ2-1; the D gene is possibly TRBD2 (7 bases). Germline CDR1 is SGDLS and CDR2 is YYNGEE. The ends were cut back, 2 bases at V and 0 bases at J, with 9 bases in the middle. The CDR3 totals 15 residues. The CDR3 spells CASSVRGPSYNEQFF. In nucleotides, the CDR3 is TGTGCCAGCAGCGTGCGGGGGCCCTCCTACAATGAGCAGTTCTTC.

The chain employs TRBV30 and TRBJ1-1; D is unresolved. Germline assignment: CDR1 GTSNPN and CDR2 SVGIG (reference sequence). The V gene lost 0 bases and the J gene lost 1 base, with 9 bases spanning the gap. The CDR3 loop spans 14 amino acids. CDR3 DNA sequence: TGTGCCTGGAGTGTGGTACAGAGGAACACTGAAGCTTTCTTT. Translating it yields CAWSVVQRNTEAFF. Drawing the rest from reference TRBV30 and TRBJ1-1, the complete variable domain is SQTIHQWPATLVQPVGSPLSLECTVEGTSNPNLYWYRQAAGRGLQLLFYSVGIGQISSEVPQNLSASRPQDRQFILSSKKLLLSDSGFYLCAWSVVQRNTEAFFGQGTRLTVV.

The chain carries TRBV23-1 and TRBJ2-5; the match to TRBD1 covers 8 bases. TRBV23-1 is annotated as an ORF whose role is uncertain. V lost 4 bases and J lost 7; bases outside the gene matches: 14. CDR3 length: 16 amino acids. Here the CDR3 DNA reads TGCGCCAGCAGTCTCCTCCGGGACAGGCCAAGGTTGACCCAGTACTTC. It translates to CASSLLRDRPRLTQYF.

V usage is TRBV9 and J usage is TRBJ2-7; 7 bases agree with TRBD2. This CDR3 region has 15 residues. V shed 3 bases and J 3 bases; nucleotides not matched to a gene: 9. Looked up from germline, CDR1 is SGDLS and CDR2 is YYNGEE. The CDR3 DNA reads as TGTGCCAGCAGCGGATCCCTGACTAGCATCTACGAGCAGTACTTC. This sequence encodes CASSGSLTSIYEQYF.

This clone came up a few times. This rearrangement joins TRBV5-6 to TRBJ2-7; tentative D call: TRBD1 (6 bases). Germline CDR1 SGHDT, CDR2 YYEEEE. V was cut by 1 base and J by 2 bases, with 16 bases left in between. The CDR3 has 16 residues. The CDR3, as DNA: TGTGCCAGCAGCTTGTTGGCCAGGGGATTCCCCTACGAGCAGTACTTC. Translation gives CASSLLARGFPYEQYF.